This T cell receptor (beta chain) was retrieved from a study of T cell responses to AZD1222 COVID-19 vaccine. As to this clone: Its antigen is still unknown.

Study-wide results and limits: Of the AZD1222 recipients, only five to seven were seropositive at baseline. Repertoire sampling occurred only after the peak T cell response. When two AZD1222 doses had been given, Spike-specific TCR breadth and depth rose.

The CDR3 consists of 14 residues. V was trimmed by 6 bases and J by 2 bases, leaving 13 bases between them. The germline V gene encodes CDR1 MDHEN and CDR2 SYDVKM. Sequenced by immunoSEQ multiplex PCR; TCRdb stores in-frame clones only, minus some. The table shows some 74,000 clones, with almost 90% occurring only once. The sequence derives from an adult who received the AZD1222 COVID-19 vaccine. The V and J genes are TRBV28 and TRBJ2-5; TRBD2 is a possible D gene (5 bases). The sequences come from peripheral blood, collected 28 days after the second AZD1222 dose. The DNA for the CDR3 is TGTGCCAGCAGGCTAGGACTGCAACAAGAGACCCAGTACTTC. It translates to CASRLGLQQETQYF.